These T cell receptor beta chains were read from a single sample in a study of shared clonotypes between healthy human individuals. Data came from immunoSEQ multiplex PCR; TCRdb stores just in-frame clones and leaves some out. The data contain around 2.5 million clones, more than 85% of them singletons. The sample taken for sequencing was naive CD4+ T cells from PBMCs. Receptors originate from a man between 18 and 29 years old in good health. Some clones in this sample may be carry-over from other donors' samples. The CDR3 runs from the conserved cysteine through the conserved F or W. D genes are given only for firm matches. Only part of the rows carry a size: once, few, many, or a class if the clone is expanded.

cdr3_length j_call d_call clone_size v_call cdr3_aa cdr3_nt
19 TRBJ1-5 - - TRBV18 CASSPFGAADRISNQPQHF TGTGCCAGCTCACCCTTCGGCGCGGCGGACCGAATAAGCAATCAGCCCCAGCATTTT
17 TRBJ2-3 TRBD1 - TRBV11-2 CASSQQGWDNYTDTQYF TGTGCCAGCAGCCAACAGGGGTGGGACAATTACACAGATACGCAGTATTTT
15 TRBJ2-6 - - TRBV5-1 CASSFRPAGANVLTF TGCGCCAGCAGCTTCCGGCCTGCCGGGGCCAACGTCCTGACTTTC
16 TRBJ2-6 TRBD2 - TRBV19 CASSMAGGDGANVLTF TGTGCCAGTAGTATGGCGGGAGGGGATGGGGCCAACGTCCTGACTTTC
16 TRBJ2-1 TRBD2 - TRBV6-5 CASSYSGGSSYNEQFF TGTGCCAGCAGTTACTCGGGCGGGAGCTCCTACAATGAGCAGTTCTTC
14 TRBJ2-1 - - TRBV28 CASGRSPPYNEQFF TGTGCCAGCGGGAGATCCCCCCCCTACAATGAGCAGTTCTTC
12 TRBJ2-1 - - TRBV11-3 CASSLVPSEQFF TGTGCCAGCAGCTTAGTTCCGTCTGAGCAGTTCTTC
14 TRBJ1-1 - - TRBV5-1 CASSPNTLGTEAFF TGCGCCAGCAGCCCCAATACGCTGGGCACTGAAGCTTTCTTT
13 TRBJ2-1 TRBD2 - TRBV7-2 CSSSGISYNEQFF TGTTCTTCTAGCGGGATTTCCTACAATGAGCAGTTCTTC
16 TRBJ2-2 - - TRBV6-6 CASRSSPGLSAGELFF TGTGCCAGCAGGTCTTCGCCGGGACTCTCAGCCGGGGAGCTGTTTTTT
15 TRBJ2-3 TRBD2 - TRBV11-3 CASSLDGLAADTQYF TGTGCCAGCAGCTTAGACGGACTAGCCGCAGATACGCAGTATTTT
16 TRBJ2-1 - - TRBV5-1 CASSLAPQFRYNEQFF TGCGCCAGCAGCCTAGCTCCACAGTTCCGCTACAATGAGCAGTTCTTC
16 TRBJ1-2 - - TRBV6-6 CASSYSGERGNYGYTF TGTGCCAGCAGTTACTCGGGCGAAAGGGGAAACTATGGCTACACCTTC
15 TRBJ2-7 TRBD1 - TRBV25-1 CAIPGQGIFIYEQYF TGTGCCATCCCCGGACAGGGAATATTCATCTACGAGCAGTACTTC
12 TRBJ2-3 - - TRBV6-1 CASRDLTDTQYF TGTGCCAGCAGGGACCTCACAGATACGCAGTATTTT
14 TRBJ1-2 TRBD1 - TRBV6-6 CASSYGTANYGYTF TGTGCCAGCAGTTACGGGACAGCTAACTATGGCTACACCTTC
14 TRBJ2-5 TRBD1 - TRBV28 CASSLTRDRGQGYF TGTGCCAGCAGTCTGACTCGGGACAGGGGGCAGGGGTACTTC
18 TRBJ1-5 - - TRBV19 CASSIMRGGLNSNQPQHF TGTGCCAGTAGTATTATGCGGGGAGGGTTAAATAGCAATCAGCCCCAGCATTTT
15 TRBJ2-7 - - TRBV28 CASSFLGASDYEQYF TGTGCCAGCAGTTTTCTTGGGGCTTCTGACTACGAGCAGTACTTC
12 TRBJ2-7 - - TRBV11-2 CASSLGTYGQYF TGTGCCAGCAGCTTAGGGACCTACGGGCAGTACTTC
16 TRBJ1-1 TRBD1 - TRBV6-5 CASSYSGQGWNTEAFF TGTGCCAGCAGTTACTCGGGACAGGGTTGGAACACTGAAGCTTTCTTT
13 TRBJ1-2 - - TRBV27 CASSLAAYYGYTF TGTGCCAGCAGTTTAGCGGCATACTATGGCTACACCTTC
14 TRBJ2-3 - - TRBV6-4 CASSDARGTDTQYF TGTGCCAGCAGTGACGCCAGGGGAACAGATACGCAGTATTTT
17 TRBJ2-6 TRBD1 - TRBV7-6 CASSTGQVRSGANVLTF TGTGCCAGCAGCACCGGACAGGTTCGCTCTGGGGCCAACGTCCTGACTTTC
17 TRBJ2-4 - - TRBV6-1 CASSDGRIYLAKNIQYF TGTGCCAGCAGTGATGGGCGGATTTACCTAGCCAAAAACATTCAGTACTTC
14 TRBJ2-1 - - TRBV7-3 CASSLSGRHNEQFF TGTGCCAGCAGCTTAAGTGGGAGGCACAATGAGCAGTTCTTC
14 TRBJ2-7 - - TRBV7-2 CASSLASASYEQYF TGTGCCAGCAGCTTAGCGTCCGCCTCCTACGAGCAGTACTTC
18 TRBJ1-1 - - TRBV23-1 CASSQLRGWLKGNTEAFF TGCGCCAGCAGTCAATTAAGGGGATGGTTGAAGGGGAACACTGAAGCTTTCTTT
18 TRBJ2-2 TRBD1 - TRBV4-3 CASSQLGQGARGSGELFF TGCGCCAGCAGCCAACTTGGCCAGGGGGCGAGGGGATCCGGGGAGCTGTTTTTT
16 TRBJ2-3 - once TRBV5-1 CASSLFGLRSTDTQYF TGCGCCAGCAGCTTGTTCGGCCTTAGAAGCACAGATACGCAGTATTTT
14 TRBJ2-2 TRBD2 - TRBV5-1 CASSDPTSPGELFF TGCGCCAGCAGCGACCCGACTAGCCCCGGGGAGCTGTTTTTT
14 TRBJ1-2 - - TRBV28 CASTKPGRSYGYTF TGTGCCAGCACCAAACCGGGACGGAGTTATGGCTACACCTTC
15 TRBJ2-1 - - TRBV7-2 CASSPGIAAYNEQFF TGTGCCAGCAGCCCTGGGATAGCGGCTTACAATGAGCAGTTCTTC
15 TRBJ1-2 TRBD1 once TRBV7-9 CASSFARQGNYGYTF TGTGCCAGCAGCTTTGCCAGACAGGGAAACTATGGCTACACCTTC
13 TRBJ1-4 - - TRBV29-1 CSGRIGGREKLFF TGCAGCGGTAGGATAGGGGGGAGAGAAAAACTGTTTTTT
13 TRBJ1-2 - - TRBV28 CASNIWTDYGYTF TGTGCCAGCAACATTTGGACAGACTATGGCTACACCTTC
14 TRBJ2-7 - - TRBV6-1 CASSEYVGSYEQYF TGTGCCAGCAGTGAATACGTAGGTAGCTACGAGCAGTACTTC
13 TRBJ2-1 TRBD2 - TRBV5-6 CASSIGLAAREFF TGTGCCAGCAGCATTGGACTAGCGGCCAGGGAGTTCTTC
15 TRBJ2-7 TRBD2 once TRBV5-4 CASSPGTSGSHEQYF TGTGCCAGCAGCCCAGGGACTAGCGGGAGTCACGAGCAGTACTTC
15 TRBJ1-3 - - TRBV28 CASSLGGTGGNTIYF TGTGCCAGCAGTTTAGGGGGAACTGGTGGAAACACCATATATTTT
16 TRBJ2-3 - - TRBV11-3 CASSSRGGRSGNTQYF TGTGCCAGCAGCTCAAGGGGTGGGCGATCGGGGAACACGCAGTATTTT
15 TRBJ1-5 - - TRBV7-2 CASSRVVRENQPQHF TGTGCCAGCAGCCGGGTAGTACGCGAGAATCAGCCCCAGCATTTT
12 TRBJ1-1 - - TRBV11-1 CASSLRGGEAFF TGTGCCAGCAGCTTGAGAGGAGGGGAAGCTTTCTTT
15 TRBJ2-7 - - TRBV30 CAWRNLAEGSYEQYF TGTGCCTGGAGAAATTTGGCGGAGGGATCCTACGAGCAGTACTTC
15 TRBJ1-6 TRBD1 once TRBV28 CASSPPDRVNSPLHF TGTGCCAGCAGTCCCCCCGACAGGGTAAATTCACCCCTCCACTTT
16 TRBJ2-3 TRBD2 - TRBV6-6 CASSYQAGPSTDTQYF TGTGCCAGCAGTTACCAAGCGGGACCCAGCACAGATACGCAGTATTTT
14 TRBJ1-5 - - TRBV28 CASSTPGGNQPQHF TGTGCCAGCAGTACTCCAGGGGGCAATCAGCCCCAGCATTTT
13 TRBJ2-2 TRBD2 few TRBV5-5 CASTGLVTGELFF TGTGCCAGCACGGGACTAGTAACCGGGGAGCTGTTTTTT
16 TRBJ1-5 TRBD1 once TRBV19 CASSPGTGNSNQPQHF TGTGCCAGTAGCCCCGGGACAGGTAATAGCAATCAGCCCCAGCATTTT
16 TRBJ2-1 - - TRBV9 CASSPRGAITYNEQFF TGTGCCAGCAGCCCCCGTGGGGCAATTACCTACAATGAGCAGTTCTTC
13 TRBJ2-3 - - TRBV18 CASSPSQTDTQYF TGTGCCAGCTCACCTTCACAGACAGATACGCAGTATTTT
11 TRBJ1-2 - once TRBV29-1 CSVARVVGYTF TGCAGCGTGGCCCGGGTGGTCGGCTACACCTTC
17 TRBJ2-1 - - TRBV7-6 CASSFLARTSSYNEQFF TGTGCCAGCAGCTTCTTAGCCCGTACGAGCTCCTACAATGAGCAGTTCTTC
14 TRBJ2-3 - once TRBV28 CASKEAGSTDTQYF TGTGCCAGCAAAGAGGCGGGATCCACAGATACGCAGTATTTT
14 TRBJ1-2 - - TRBV27 CASSLLGGDYGYTF TGTGCCAGCAGTTTATTGGGAGGGGACTATGGCTACACCTTC
15 TRBJ1-3 - - TRBV7-3 CASGQDTSSGNTIYF TGTGCCAGCGGGCAGGACACTTCCTCTGGAAACACCATATATTTT
16 TRBJ2-3 - - TRBV18 CASSPNTGGGSDTQYF TGTGCCAGCTCACCAAATACAGGGGGGGGCTCAGATACGCAGTATTTT
15 TRBJ2-3 - - TRBV7-3 CASRRTPDVTDTQYF TGTGCCAGCAGGAGAACGCCGGACGTCACAGATACGCAGTATTTT
16 TRBJ1-4 TRBD1 - TRBV9 CASSPTTGVRNEKLFF TGTGCCAGCAGCCCCACGACAGGGGTTAGGAATGAAAAACTGTTTTTT